These 4 T cell receptor beta chains were sequenced from one sample in a study of shared clonotypes between healthy human individuals. TCRdb keeps only in-frame clones here, not all; method: immunoSEQ multiplex PCR. The table lists fewer than 2.5 million clones, roughly 93% of them singletons. Sequencing was carried out using naive CD4+ T cells from PBMCs. Noted subset: CD45RA+ positively selected. These receptors came from a man in his late teens or twenties in good health. Some clones in this sample may be carry-over from other donors' samples.

This clone was detected only once. J is TRBJ2-3 and V is TRBV5-1, with TRBD2 as a possible D gene (6 bases). The V and J ends lost 4 bases and 0 bases respectively, with 12 bases between them. Germline V gene data show CDR1 as SGHRS and CDR2 as YFSETQ. The CDR3 has 15 amino acids. CDR3 protein: CASSVGGASTDTQYF. In nucleotides, the CDR3 is TGCGCCAGCAGCGTCGGAGGGGCTAGCACAGATACGCAGTATTTT.

The CDR3 reads CASSHPGTGAYEQYF. In DNA form, the CDR3 reads TGTGCCAGTAGTCATCCCGGGACAGGAGCCTACGAGCAGTACTTC. The J gene is TRBJ2-7, the V gene TRBV19; 8 nucleotides align to TRBD1. Germline lookup yields CDR1 LNHDA and CDR2 SQIVND (reference sequence). V lost 5 bases to trimming and J lost 2 bases; unmatched junction nucleotides: 8. The CDR3 contains 15 residues.

This chain uses TRBV7-8 with TRBJ2-2; perhaps TRBD1 as D (5 bases). From germline, CDR1 is SGHVS and CDR2 FQNEAQ. Trimming stripped 5 bases from V and 6 bases from J, with 13 bases between. This CDR3 has 14 amino acids. The CDR3 region has the DNA TGTGCCAGCAGCCACATCAGGGCAGCCGGGGAGCTGTTTTTT. Its translation: CASSHIRAAGELFF.

This chain uses TRBV29-1 with TRBJ2-2, with D perhaps assigned TRBD1 or TRBD2 (5 bases each). This CDR3 region has 14 residues. V gave up 0 bases and J gave up 9 bases, with 14 bases separating them. Per germline, CDR1 SQVTM and CDR2 ANQGSEA. Here the CDR3 DNA reads TGCAGCGTTGAAGAAAGATTCAGGGACCGGGAGCTGTTTTTT. It yields the protein CSVEERFRDRELFF.